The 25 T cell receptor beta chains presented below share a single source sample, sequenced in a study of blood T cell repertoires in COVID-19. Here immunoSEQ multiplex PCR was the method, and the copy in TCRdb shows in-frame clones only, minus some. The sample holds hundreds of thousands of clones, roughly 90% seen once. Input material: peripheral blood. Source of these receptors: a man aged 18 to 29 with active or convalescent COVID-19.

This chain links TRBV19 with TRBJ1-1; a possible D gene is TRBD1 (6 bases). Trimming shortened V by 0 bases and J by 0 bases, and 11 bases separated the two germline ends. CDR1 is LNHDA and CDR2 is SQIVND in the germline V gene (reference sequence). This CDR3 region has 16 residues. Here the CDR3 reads CASSIDATGLNTEAFF. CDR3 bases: TGTGCCAGTAGTATAGACGCGACAGGCTTGAACACTGAAGCTTTCTTT.

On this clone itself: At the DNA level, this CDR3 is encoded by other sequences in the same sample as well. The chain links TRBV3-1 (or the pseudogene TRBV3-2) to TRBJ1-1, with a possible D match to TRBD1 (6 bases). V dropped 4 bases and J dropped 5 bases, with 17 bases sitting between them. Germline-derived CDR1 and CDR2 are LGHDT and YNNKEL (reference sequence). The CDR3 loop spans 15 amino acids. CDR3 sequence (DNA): TGTGCCAGCAGCCCGGATAGGGGGAAGCGGACTGAAGCTTTCTTT. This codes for CASSPDRGKRTEAFF.

CDR3 in amino acids: CASSLGRRDRKFF. CDR3 in DNA: TGTGCCAGCAGTTTAGGACGCAGGGATAGAAAGTTCTTC. The gene calls are TRBV28 and TRBJ2-1, with a tentative D call TRBD1 (5 bases). The germline V gene has CDR1 MDHEN and CDR2 SYDVKM. The CDR3 extends over 13 amino acids. V lost 2 bases and J lost 14, with 16 bases in between.

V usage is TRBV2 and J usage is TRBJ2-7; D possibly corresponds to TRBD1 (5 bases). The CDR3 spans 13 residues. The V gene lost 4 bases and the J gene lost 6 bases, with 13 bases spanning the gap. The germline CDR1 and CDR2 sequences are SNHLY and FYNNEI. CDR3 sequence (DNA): TGTGCCAGCAGTGTCGAGGTTAGGGGCGAGCAGTACTTC. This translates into CASSVEVRGEQYF.

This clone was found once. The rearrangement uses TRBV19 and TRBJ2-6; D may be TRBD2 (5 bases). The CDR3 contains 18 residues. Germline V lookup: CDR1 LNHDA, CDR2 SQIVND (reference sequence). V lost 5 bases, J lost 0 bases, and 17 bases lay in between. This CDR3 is CASSLAYQAISGANVLTF. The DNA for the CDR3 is TGTGCCAGTAGTCTAGCCTACCAGGCGATCTCTGGGGCCAACGTCCTGACTTTC.

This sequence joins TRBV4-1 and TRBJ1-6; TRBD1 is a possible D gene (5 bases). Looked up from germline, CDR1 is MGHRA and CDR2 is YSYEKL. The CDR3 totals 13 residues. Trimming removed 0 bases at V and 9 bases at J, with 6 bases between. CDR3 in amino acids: CASSQDDSSPLHF. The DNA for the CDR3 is TGCGCCAGCAGCCAAGACGACAGTTCACCCCTCCACTTT.

CDR3 DNA: TGTGCCAGCAGCTTAGAAACAGGGGCCTCCTACGAGCAGTACTTC. Protein product: CASSLETGASYEQYF. V is TRBV7-6 and J is TRBJ2-7, with 7 positions matching TRBD1. V was clipped by 1 base and J by 0 bases; unmatched bases: 3. The V gene's germline CDR1 is SGHVS and CDR2 FNYEAQ. The CDR3 covers 15 residues.

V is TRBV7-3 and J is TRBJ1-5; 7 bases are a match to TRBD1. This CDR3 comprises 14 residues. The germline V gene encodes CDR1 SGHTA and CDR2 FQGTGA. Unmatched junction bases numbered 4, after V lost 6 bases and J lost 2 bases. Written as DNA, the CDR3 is TGTGCCAGCAGTCCCGACAGGGGCAATCAGCCCCAGCATTTT. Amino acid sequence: CASSPDRGNQPQHF.

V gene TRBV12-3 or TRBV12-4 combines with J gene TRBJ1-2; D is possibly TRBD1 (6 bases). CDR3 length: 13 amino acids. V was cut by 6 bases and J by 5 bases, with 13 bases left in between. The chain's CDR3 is CASRPTGTYGYTF. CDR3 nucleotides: TGTGCCAGCAGGCCTACGGGGACATATGGCTACACCTTC.

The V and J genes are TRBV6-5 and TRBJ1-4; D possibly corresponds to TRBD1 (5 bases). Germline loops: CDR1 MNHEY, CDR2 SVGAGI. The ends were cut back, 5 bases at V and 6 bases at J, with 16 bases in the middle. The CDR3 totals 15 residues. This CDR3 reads CASSRGVRQDEKLFF. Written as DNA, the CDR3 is TGTGCCAGCAGTCGGGGGGTCCGGCAGGATGAAAAACTGTTTTTT.

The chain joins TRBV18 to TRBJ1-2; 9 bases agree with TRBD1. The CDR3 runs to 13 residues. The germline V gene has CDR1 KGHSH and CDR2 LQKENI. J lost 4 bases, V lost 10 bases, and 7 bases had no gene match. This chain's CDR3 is CATGETGGYGYTF. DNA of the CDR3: TGTGCCACCGGGGAGACAGGGGGCTATGGCTACACCTTC.

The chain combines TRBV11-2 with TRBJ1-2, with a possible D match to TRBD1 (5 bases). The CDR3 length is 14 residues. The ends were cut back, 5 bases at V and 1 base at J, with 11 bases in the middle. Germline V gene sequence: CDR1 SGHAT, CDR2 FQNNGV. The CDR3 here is CASSPLDSNYGYTF. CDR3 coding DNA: TGTGCCAGCAGCCCCCTCGACAGTAACTATGGCTACACCTTC.

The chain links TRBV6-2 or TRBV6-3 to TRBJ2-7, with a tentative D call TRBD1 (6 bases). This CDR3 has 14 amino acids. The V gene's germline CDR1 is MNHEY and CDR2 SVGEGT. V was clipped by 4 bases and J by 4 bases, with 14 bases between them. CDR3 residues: CASSWPGHQYEQYF. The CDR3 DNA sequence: TGTGCCAGCAGTTGGCCGGGACACCAGTACGAGCAGTACTTC.

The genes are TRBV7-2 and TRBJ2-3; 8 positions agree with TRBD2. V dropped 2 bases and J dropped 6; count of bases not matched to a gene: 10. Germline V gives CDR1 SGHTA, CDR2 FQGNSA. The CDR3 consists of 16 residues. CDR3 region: CASSLSRLALGDTQYF. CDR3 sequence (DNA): TGTGCCAGCAGCTTATCCCGACTAGCGTTGGGTGATACGCAGTATTTT. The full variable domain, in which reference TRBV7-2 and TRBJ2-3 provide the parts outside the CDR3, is GAGVSQSPSNKVTEKGKDVELRCDPISGHTALYWYRQSLGQGLEFLIYFQGNSAPDKSGLPSDRFSAERTGGSVSTLTIQRTQQEDSAVYLCASSLSRLALGDTQYFGPGTRLTVL.

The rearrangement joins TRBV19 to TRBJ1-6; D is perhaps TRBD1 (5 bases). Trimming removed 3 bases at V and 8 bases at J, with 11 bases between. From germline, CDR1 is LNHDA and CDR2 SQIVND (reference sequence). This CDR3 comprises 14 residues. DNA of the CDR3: TGTGCCAGTAGTATGGGCAGGGTAGATTCACCCCTCCACTTT. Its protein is CASSMGRVDSPLHF. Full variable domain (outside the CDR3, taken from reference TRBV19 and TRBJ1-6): DGGITQSPKYLFRKEGQNVTLSCEQNLNHDAMYWYRQDPGQGLRLIYYSQIVNDFQKGDIAEGYSVSREKKESFPLTVTSAQKNPTAFYLCASSMGRVDSPLHFGNGTRLTVT.

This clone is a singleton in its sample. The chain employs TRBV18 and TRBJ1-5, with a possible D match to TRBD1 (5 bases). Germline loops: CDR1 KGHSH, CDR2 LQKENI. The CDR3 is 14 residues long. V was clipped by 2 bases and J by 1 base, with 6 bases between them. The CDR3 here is CASSPGGSNQPQHF. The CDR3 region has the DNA TGTGCCAGCTCACCAGGGGGGAGCAATCAGCCCCAGCATTTT.

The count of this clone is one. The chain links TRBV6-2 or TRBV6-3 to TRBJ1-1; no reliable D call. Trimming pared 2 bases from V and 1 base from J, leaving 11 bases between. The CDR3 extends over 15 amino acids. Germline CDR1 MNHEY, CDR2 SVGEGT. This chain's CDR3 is CASSYGSGGNTEAFF. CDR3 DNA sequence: TGTGCCAGCAGTTACGGGTCAGGAGGGAACACTGAAGCTTTCTTT.

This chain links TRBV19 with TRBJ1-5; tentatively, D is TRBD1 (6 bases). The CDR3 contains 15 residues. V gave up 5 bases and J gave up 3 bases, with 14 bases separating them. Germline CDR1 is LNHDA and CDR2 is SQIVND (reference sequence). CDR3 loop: CASSPPTGINQPQHF. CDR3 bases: TGTGCCAGTAGTCCGCCGACAGGAATCAATCAGCCCCAGCATTTT.

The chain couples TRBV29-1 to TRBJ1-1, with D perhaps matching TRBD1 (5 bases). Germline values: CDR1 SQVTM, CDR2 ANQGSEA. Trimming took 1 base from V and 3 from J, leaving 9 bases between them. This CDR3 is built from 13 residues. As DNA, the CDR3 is TGCAGCGTTGAAGGGGGGAGGCACACTGAAGCTTTCTTT. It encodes CSVEGGRHTEAFF.

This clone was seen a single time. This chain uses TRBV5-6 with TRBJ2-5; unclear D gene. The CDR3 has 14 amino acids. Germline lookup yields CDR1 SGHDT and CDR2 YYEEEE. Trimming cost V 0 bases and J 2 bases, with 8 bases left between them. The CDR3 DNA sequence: TGTGCCAGCAGCTTGGAGCTAGAGCAAGAGACCCAGTACTTC. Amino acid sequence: CASSLELEQETQYF.

The CDR3 DNA reads as TGCAGTGCTAGTGGTTTAGTAGCGGGGGGTCAGGACAATGAGCAGTTCTTC. Translation gives CSASGLVAGGQDNEQFF. The rearrangement joins TRBV20-1 to TRBJ2-1; TRBD2 matches 10 bases. This CDR3 has 17 amino acids. Losses at the gene ends were 3 bases for V and 5 bases for J; bases not matched to a gene: 13. CDR1 is DFQATT, CDR2 SNEGSKA, per germline (reference sequence).

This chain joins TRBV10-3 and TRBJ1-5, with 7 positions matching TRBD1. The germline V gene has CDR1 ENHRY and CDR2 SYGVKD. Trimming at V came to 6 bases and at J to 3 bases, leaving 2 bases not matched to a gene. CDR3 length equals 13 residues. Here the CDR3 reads CAISGQVNQPQHF. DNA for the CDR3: TGTGCCATCAGCGGACAGGTCAATCAGCCCCAGCATTTT.

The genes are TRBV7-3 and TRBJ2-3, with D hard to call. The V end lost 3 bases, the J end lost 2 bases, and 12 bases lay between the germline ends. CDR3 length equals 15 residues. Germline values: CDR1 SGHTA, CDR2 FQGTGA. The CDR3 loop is CASSFVADPTDTQYF. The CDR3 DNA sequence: TGTGCCAGCAGCTTTGTTGCAGATCCCACAGATACGCAGTATTTT.

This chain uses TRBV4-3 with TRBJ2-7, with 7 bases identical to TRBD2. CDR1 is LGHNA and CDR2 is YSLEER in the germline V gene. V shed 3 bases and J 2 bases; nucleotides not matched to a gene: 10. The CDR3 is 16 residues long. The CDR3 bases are TGCGCCAGCAGCCACCGATCGGGGGGACGCCCCTACGAGCAGTACTTC. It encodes CASSHRSGGRPYEQYF.

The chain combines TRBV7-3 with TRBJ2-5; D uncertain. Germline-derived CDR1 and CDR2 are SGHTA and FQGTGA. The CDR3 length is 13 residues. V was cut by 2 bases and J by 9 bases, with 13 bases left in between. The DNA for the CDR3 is TGTGCCAGCAGCTTATCACTCATCACGGCCCAGTACTTC. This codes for CASSLSLITAQYF.